What follows is one TCR beta chain and its context. The data were obtained in a study of blood T cell repertoires in COVID-19. At the level of the study: The cDNA or gDNA used as material had been derived from T cells, B-cell-depleted T cells, or PBMCs.

In the original analysis: Reference gene primer amplification gave estimated nucleated cell counts. The method was immunoSEQ multiplex PCR; TCRdb's version includes in-frame clones alone and lacks a portion of them. V, J and clone size are those of that table, while D and trimming were read from the DNA. The sample consists of 84,000 or so clones, around 85% of them appearing once. The ends were cut back, 3 bases at V and 3 bases at J, with 12 bases in the middle. There are 15 residues in the CDR3. Germline CDR1 LNHDA, CDR2 SQIVND (reference sequence). The TCR originated in a woman in her 70s with active or convalescent COVID-19. The specimen was peripheral blood. V is TRBV19 and J is TRBJ1-3; D is perhaps TRBD1 (5 bases). The CDR3 nucleotides are TGTGCCAGTAGTATTCAAGGGCAGGGTGGAAACACCATATATTTT. It encodes CASSIQGQGGNTIYF. Full variable domain (rest looked up from reference TRBV19 and TRBJ1-3): DGGITQSPKYLFRKEGQNVTLSCEQNLNHDAMYWYRQDPGQGLRLIYYSQIVNDFQKGDIAEGYSVSREKKESFPLTVTSAQKNPTAFYLCASSIQGQGGNTIYFGEGSWLTVV.